These 20 T cell receptor beta chains were all obtained from the same sample, sequenced in a study of blood T cells in healthy people across ages. Sample-barcoded 5' priming and a J-beta primer mix drove a second PCR of roughly 6 to 12 cycles. In TCRdb, the 5' RACE reads were re-called with MiXCR into one record per CDR3 protein. The top ten hold around 16% of the sample, which has more than 800,000 distinct CDR3 sequences, about 28% seen once. Sequences were obtained from blood. These receptors came from a woman of 80 years or more in good health.

This clonotype was counted many times. The chain joins TRBV5-1 to TRBJ2-1; no reliable D call. Deletions cut 0 bases from V and 6 bases from J, with 10 bases between. Looked up from germline, CDR1 is SGHRS and CDR2 is YFSETQ. The CDR3 is 14 amino acids. CDR3 loop: CASSLVISSNEQFF. In nucleotides, the CDR3 is TGCGCCAGCAGCTTGGTGATTTCTAGCAATGAGCAGTTCTTC.

The CDR3 loop reads CSAESRGGTDTQYF. As DNA, the CDR3 is TGCAGTGCGGAATCTCGCGGGGGCACAGATACGCAGTATTTT. V gene TRBV20-1 combines with J gene TRBJ2-3, with D tentatively TRBD2 (6 bases). Per germline, CDR1 DFQATT and CDR2 SNEGSKA (reference sequence). The CDR3 is 14 residues long. The V end was cut by 6 bases, the J end by 1 base, with 14 bases between.

This clonotype occurred a few times. The chain combines TRBV2 with TRBJ1-5; TRBD1 matches 7 bases. V shed 6 bases and J 5 bases; nucleotides not matched to a gene: 10. This CDR3 region has 15 residues. Germline lookup yields CDR1 SNHLY and CDR2 FYNNEI. CDR3 in amino acids: CASRPRQGGDQPQHF. CDR3 coding DNA: TGTGCCAGCAGGCCTCGACAGGGAGGGGATCAGCCCCAGCATTTT.

The table lists this clonotype with many counts. This sequence joins TRBV12-3 or TRBV12-4 and TRBJ1-6; 11 positions agree with TRBD1. The CDR3 contains 15 residues. V lost 5 bases, J lost 5 bases, and 2 bases stayed unmatched. The CDR3 bases are TGTGCCAGCAGTAGGACAGGGGGCAATAATTCACCCCTCCACTTT. Translation gives CASSRTGGNNSPLHF.

This clonotype was seen ten or more times. The V and J genes are TRBV20-1 and TRBJ2-1; D not resolved. The CDR3 runs 15 residues. The germline V gene encodes CDR1 DFQATT and CDR2 SNEGSKA (reference sequence). V lost 0 bases to trimming and J lost 7 bases, with 16 bases between them. CDR3 nucleotide sequence: TGCAGTGCTAGAGATCACCCCTTTTCTCGGAATGAGCAGTTCTTC. Protein: CSARDHPFSRNEQFF.

The chain has TRBV27 and TRBJ2-7; a weak D match, TRBD1 (5 bases). V gave up 6 bases and J gave up 1 base, with 16 bases separating them. Germline V gene lookup returns CDR1 MNHEY and CDR2 SMNVEV (reference sequence). The CDR3 length is 15 residues. This CDR3 reads CASSDSPSWSYEQYF. For the CDR3, the DNA is TGTGCCAGCAGCGACAGTCCTTCTTGGTCCTACGAGCAGTACTTC.

Comment on this clonotype: A much larger clone lies one base from this, so it may be a read error. V is TRBV14 and J is TRBJ2-7, with 7 nucleotides matching TRBD1. Losses at the gene ends were 6 bases for V and 7 bases for J; bases not matched to a gene: 15. Germline CDR1 is SGHDN and CDR2 is FVKESK. The length of the CDR3 is 15 residues. The CDR3 here is CASSSGTVPYNEQYF. DNA of the CDR3: TGTGCCAGCAGTTCAGGGACAGTTCCCTACAATGAGCAGTACTTC.

In this sample, this clonotype turned up many times. V usage is TRBV15 and J usage is TRBJ2-7; 9 bases fit TRBD1. In germline, CDR1 is LNHNV, CDR2 YYDKDF (reference sequence). The CDR3 totals 14 residues. The trim removed 5 bases at V and 4 bases at J, leaving 6 bases unmatched. CDR3 amino acids: CATSPRTGAYEQYF. CDR3 sequence (DNA): TGTGCCACCAGCCCACGGACAGGGGCGTACGAGCAGTACTTC.

With respect to this clonotype: A read error is possible here, since a much larger clone lies one base away. This rearrangement joins TRBV12-3 or TRBV12-4 to TRBJ1-2; TRBD1 aligns across 7 bases. The CDR3 loop spans 13 amino acids. The CDR3 protein is CACSTGTVYGYTF. The CDR3 nucleotides are TGTGCCTGCAGTACCGGGACAGTCTATGGCTACACCTTC.

In its sample, this clonotype was seen many times. This sequence joins TRBV7-2 and TRBJ2-7; 9 positions match TRBD2. CDR3 length: 14 residues. From germline, CDR1 is SGHTA and CDR2 FQGNSA. The junction had 7 bases not matched to a gene; V was cut back by 4 bases and J by 6 bases. The CDR3 nucleotides are TGTGCCAGCAGCTCCGCTAGCGGGGCCCTCGAGCAGTACTTC. As protein: CASSSASGALEQYF.

The chain employs TRBV20-1 and TRBJ2-1; 10 bases agree with TRBD2. Germline loops: CDR1 DFQATT, CDR2 SNEGSKA (reference sequence). The CDR3 sequence is 13 residues long. V shed 6 bases, J shed 7 bases, and the junction held 6 bases outside the gene matches. CDR3 sequence: CSALGLADNEQFF. CDR3 in DNA: TGCAGTGCCCTCGGACTAGCGGATAATGAGCAGTTCTTC.

This clonotype has ten or more counts. The rearrangement joins TRBV2 to TRBJ2-1; D remains unclear. V lost 8 bases, J lost 15 bases, and 20 bases lay in between. This CDR3 spans 12 amino acids. The germline gives CDR1 SNHLY, CDR2 FYNNEI. DNA for the CDR3: TGTGCCAGCGCACGATTGGACGGGTTTCGGTTCTTC. Translated, it gives CASARLDGFRFF. The full variable domain, rest sourced from reference TRBV2 and TRBJ2-1, is EPEVTQTPSHQVTQMGQEVILRCVPISNHLYFYWYRQILGQKVEFLVSFYNNEISEKSEIFDDQFSVERPDGSNFTLKIRSTKLEDSAMYFCASARLDGFRFFGPGTRLTVL.

This rearrangement joins TRBV30 to TRBJ1-5; 8 nucleotides align to TRBD1. Germline loops: CDR1 GTSNPN, CDR2 SVGIG (reference sequence). The CDR3 has 14 residues. V dropped 1 base and J dropped 4; count of bases not matched to a gene: 3. The CDR3 DNA follows: TGTGCCTGGAGTGGGGGGACAGGAAATCAGCCCCAGCATTTT. It specifies CAWSGGTGNQPQHF.

Ten or more counts support this clonotype. The chain carries TRBV7-2 and TRBJ2-3; perhaps TRBD2 as D (5 bases). The DNA end favors TRBJ2-5, so the J call may be wrong. This CDR3 comprises 12 residues. In germline, CDR1 is SGHTA, CDR2 FQGNSA. The CDR3 sequence is CASSQDRGTQYF. CDR3 DNA: TGTGCCAGCAGCCAAGACCGGGGGACCCAGTACTTC.

The chain joins TRBV6-7 to TRBJ1-2, with D possibly matching TRBD1 (6 bases). TRBV6-7 counts as an open reading frame of uncertain function. V lost 2 bases and J lost 1, with 17 bases in between. The CDR3 sequence is 17 residues long. CDR3 loop: CASSYKGRQDDNYGYTF. The CDR3 region has the DNA TGTGCCAGCAGTTACAAGGGGCGACAGGACGATAACTATGGCTACACCTTC.

The V and J genes are TRBV18 and TRBJ1-1; 8 positions agree with TRBD1. The V gene end was trimmed by 2 bases and the J gene end by 4 bases; junction bases not matched to a gene: 3. The germline CDR1 and CDR2 sequences are KGHSH and LQKENI. This CDR3 region has 14 residues. CDR3 nucleotides: TGTGCCAGCTCACCAAAACAGGGGGTCACTGAAGCTTTCTTT. Its translation is CASSPKQGVTEAFF. The full variable domain, with the rest looked up from reference TRBV18 and TRBJ1-1, is NAGVMQNPRHLVRRRGQEARLRCSPMKGHSHVYWYRQLPEEGLKFMVYLQKENIIDESGMPKERFSAEFPKEGPSILRIQQVVRGDSAAYFCASSPKQGVTEAFFGQGTRLTVV.

This clonotype has ten or more counts. The chain combines TRBV20-1 with TRBJ2-4; D may be TRBD2 (5 bases). CDR1 DFQATT and CDR2 SNEGSKA come from the germline V gene (reference sequence). The length of the CDR3 is 14 residues. V was pared by 6 bases and J by 0 bases, with 12 bases between. The DNA for the CDR3 is TGCAGTGCGGGAGTTCGACTAGCCAAAAACATTCAGTACTTC. Translation: CSAGVRLAKNIQYF.

With regard to this clonotype: With a much larger clone just one base away, this may be a read error. This chain uses TRBV6-6 with TRBJ2-1; D is unresolved. In germline, CDR1 is MNHNY, CDR2 SVGAGI (reference sequence). V lost 2 bases and J 10 bases, leaving 12 bases between the germline ends. The CDR3 is made up of 13 amino acids. CDR3 region: CASSYDKVREQFF. CDR3 DNA sequence: TGTGCCAGCAGTTACGACAAGGTAAGGGAGCAGTTCTTC.

This clonotype was observed a few times. The gene calls are TRBV18 and TRBJ2-4; 8 nucleotides align to TRBD1. The V gene's germline CDR1 is KGHSH and CDR2 LQKENI. The CDR3 length is 14 residues. V trimming: 2 bases; J trimming: 13 bases; junction bases outside the gene matches: 10. The CDR3 DNA reads as TGTGCCAGCTCACCAGGACAGGGAGTTTATTCCCAGTACTTC. It codes for CASSPGQGVYSQYF.

The chain links TRBV30 to TRBJ1-6; 8 bases agree with TRBD1. With 2 bases clipped from V and 0 bases from J, the junction kept 3 bases outside the gene matches. This CDR3 is 16 amino acids long. Looked up from germline, CDR1 is GTSNPN and CDR2 is SVGIG (reference sequence). CDR3 protein: CAWSRQGHSYNSPLHF. The CDR3 coding sequence is TGTGCCTGGAGTCGACAGGGGCACTCCTATAATTCACCCCTCCACTTT.